A selection of T cell receptor beta chains follows, all from one sample in a study of CD8+ T cells in alopecia areata. Repertoires were generated with immunoSEQ multiplex PCR, while TCRdb's copy carries only in-frame clones and drops some. The sample shows around 100,000 clones, about two thirds of them seen only once. Specimen: CD8+ T cells sorted from blood, collected at week 44, from a patient treated with tofacitinib. Receptors originate from a human donor with alopecia areata. The CDR3 runs from the conserved cysteine through the conserved F or W. Fields, in order: V gene, D gene, clone size, J gene, CDR3 DNA, CDR3 protein. The D gene is left open where the match is weak. Only part of the rows carry a size: once, few, many, or a class if the clone is expanded.

TRBV19	NA	NA	TRBJ1-1	TGTGCCAGTAGTATAGATCGCTCGTCGGGGAACACTGAAGCTTTCTTT	CASSIDRSSGNTEAFF
TRBV7-2	TRBD1	NA	TRBJ1-2	TGTGCCAGCAGCGACTATCTGGAGGACAGGCTCTATGGCTACACCTTC	CASSDYLEDRLYGYTF
TRBV11-2	NA	NA	TRBJ2-7	TGTGCCAGCAGCTGGACCGGGACATTGGGTGGGGAGCAGTACTTC	CASSWTGTLGGEQYF
TRBV12-5	TRBD1	NA	TRBJ2-7	TGTGCTAGTGGTGATGACAGGGGGTCCTACGAGCAGTACTTC	CASGDDRGSYEQYF
TRBV2	NA	few	TRBJ2-7	TGTGCCAGCAGTGACTCCCCTTACGAGCAGTACTTC	CASSDSPYEQYF
TRBV2	NA	NA	TRBJ1-2	TGTGCCAGCAGTGAACTGGGGGATAACTATGGCTACACCTTC	CASSELGDNYGYTF
TRBV4-3	NA	few	TRBJ2-7	TGCGCCAGCAGCCAAGATGGGGGCTACGAGCAGTACTTC	CASSQDGGYEQYF
TRBV7-6	TRBD2	NA	TRBJ2-5	TGTGCCAGCAGCTTGACTAGCGGGGGCGAGACCCAGTACTTC	CASSLTSGGETQYF
TRBV29-1	NA	NA	TRBJ1-2	TGCAGCGTTGAATGGGCTGGCTACACCTTC	CSVEWAGYTF
TRBV9	NA	once	TRBJ2-2	TGTGCCAGCAGCGTAGTAACCGGGGAGCTGTTTTTT	CASSVVTGELFF
TRBV30	NA	NA	TRBJ1-1	TGTGCTGTGATAGGCAACACTGAAGCTTTCTTT	CAVIGNTEAFF
TRBV19	NA	NA	TRBJ2-5	TGTGCCAGTAGTATCACAGCCCAAGAGACCCAGTACTTC	CASSITAQETQYF
TRBV7-3	NA	NA	TRBJ2-3	TGTGCCAGCAGCTTATCTCTTACAGATACGCAGTATTTT	CASSLSLTDTQYF
TRBV6-5	TRBD1	few	TRBJ1-5	TGTGCCAGCAGTGACTCGACAGGGGGCAATCAGCCCCAGCATTTT	CASSDSTGGNQPQHF
TRBV7-9	NA	NA	TRBJ2-5	TGTGCCAGCAGCTTAGACCCAGGCGGCGGCCAAGAGACCCAGTACTTC	CASSLDPGGGQETQYF
TRBV21-1	NA	NA	TRBJ1-2	TGTGCCAGCTTCAACCCCCGAGGCTACACCTTC	CASFNPRGYTF
TRBV6-5	NA	NA	TRBJ2-2	TGTGCCAGCAGTTACCGCTTCGGGCGGGAGCTGTTTTTT	CASSYRFGRELFF
TRBV29-1	TRBD2	once	TRBJ2-3	TGCAGCGCCAGAAGTTGGGAAGTTAGCGGGGGGACAGATACGCAGTATTTT	CSARSWEVSGGTDTQYF
TRBV7-2	NA	few	TRBJ2-5	TGTGCCAGCAGCCCGGTTCAACAAGAGACCCAGTACTTC	CASSPVQQETQYF
TRBV29-1	NA	NA	TRBJ1-2	TGCAGCGTTGAAGTAGGTTATGGCTACACCTTC	CSVEVGYGYTF
TRBV10-3	NA	few	TRBJ1-4	TGTGCCATTTTGGACAGCTCTAATGAAAAACTGTTTTTT	CAILDSSNEKLFF
TRBV14	NA	NA	TRBJ1-1	TGTGCCAGCAGCCCCACTGAGGCGAGAGCTGAAGCTTTCTTT	CASSPTEARAEAFF
TRBV11-3	NA	NA	TRBJ2-7	TGTGCCAGCCATAGTCGGGGGCACTCCTACGAGCAGTACTTC	CASHSRGHSYEQYF
TRBV27	NA	few	TRBJ2-1	TGTGCCAGCAGTTCCGCGACAGGAGGGAAAAATGAGCAGTTCTTC	CASSSATGGKNEQFF
TRBV5-6	NA	few	TRBJ1-2	TGTGCCAGCAGCTTGAGGCGGATCTATGGCTACACCTTC	CASSLRRIYGYTF
TRBV7-8	NA	once	TRBJ2-1	TGTGCCAGCAGCTTAGTGGGGAGTGAGCAGTTCTTC	CASSLVGSEQFF
TRBV4-3	TRBD1	NA	TRBJ2-7	TGCGCCAGCAGCCAAGAGATTGGGACAGAAGAAGCCTACGAGCAGTACTTC	CASSQEIGTEEAYEQYF
TRBV25-1	TRBD2	NA	TRBJ2-4	TGTGCCAGCAGTGACACCGCGGGAGTTGTCAAAAACATTCAGTACTTC	CASSDTAGVVKNIQYF
TRBV10-3	NA	NA	TRBJ1-2	TGTGCCATCGGGACCCACTATGGCTACACCTTC	CAIGTHYGYTF
TRBV10-2	NA	few	TRBJ1-6	TGCGCCAGCAGCCCTGAGAATTCACCCCTCCACTTT	CASSPENSPLHF
TRBV27	TRBD1	NA	TRBJ1-5	TGTGCCAGCAGTCCCTCGACAGGGGGAAGCAATCAGCCCCAGCATTTT	CASSPSTGGSNQPQHF
TRBV9	TRBD2	NA	TRBJ2-1	TGTGCCAGCAGCGTAGTGGCGGGGGAGGACAATGAGCAGTTCTTC	CASSVVAGEDNEQFF
TRBV29-1	NA	few	TRBJ1-2	TGCAGCGTTGTGGGGGACAACAACTATGGCTACACCTTC	CSVVGDNNYGYTF
TRBV10-2	TRBD2	NA	TRBJ2-5	TGCGCCAGCAGTGTTCCCGGGGGGACCAAAGAGACCCAGTACTTC	CASSVPGGTKETQYF
TRBV10-3	NA	few	TRBJ2-2	TGTGCCATCGGGAACGGACGGGAAACCGGGGAGCTGTTTTTT	CAIGNGRETGELFF
TRBV13	NA	NA	TRBJ1-6	TGTGCCAGCAGCCGAGGGGGGGAGGCGGGTTCACCCCTCCACTTT	CASSRGGEAGSPLHF
TRBV4-3	TRBD1	NA	TRBJ2-7	TGCGCCAGCAGCCAAGATGACGGACAGGGGTCCTACGAGCAGTACTTC	CASSQDDGQGSYEQYF
TRBV27	NA	NA	TRBJ1-5	TGTGCCAGCAGTTTGAGGAGGGAGAGTCAGCCCCAGCATTTT	CASSLRRESQPQHF
TRBV9	NA	NA	TRBJ1-1	TGTGCCAGCAGCGTAGGGGTTACTGAAGCTTTCTTT	CASSVGVTEAFF
TRBV7-2	NA	NA	TRBJ2-7	TGTGCCAGCAGCTTCGCGTACGAGCAGTACTTC	CASSFAYEQYF
TRBV4-3	NA	NA	TRBJ1-6	TGCGCCAGCAGCCAATCCTACCCCCGGGCCGTAAATTCACCCCTCCACTTT	CASSQSYPRAVNSPLHF
TRBV19	NA	NA	TRBJ2-7	TGTGCCAGTAGTATGGGCGTGACAGCCACAGACGAGCAGTACTTC	CASSMGVTATDEQYF
TRBV7-3	NA	NA	TRBJ2-3	TGTGCCAGCAGCTTATCGGGCCGATACACAGATACGCAGTATTTT	CASSLSGRYTDTQYF
TRBV13	TRBD1	NA	TRBJ2-7	TGTGCCAGCAGGCGGGGACAGGGATCCTACGAGCAGTACTTC	CASRRGQGSYEQYF
TRBV2	TRBD2	NA	TRBJ2-1	TGTGCCAGCAGGGATGTGACTAGCGGGGTCCTCTCCTACAATGAGCAGTTCTTC	CASRDVTSGVLSYNEQFF
TRBV13	TRBD1	NA	TRBJ2-1	TGTGCCAGCAGCCCCCGGCCAGGGGGCGAGGGCCCGTTCTTC	CASSPRPGGEGPFF
TRBV6-6	NA	few	TRBJ1-2	TGTGCCAGCAGCCAGGGTGGTTGGGGCTACACCTTC	CASSQGGWGYTF
TRBV6-6	NA	NA	TRBJ1-2	TGTGCCAGCAGTTACTCAAGCGAGAACTATGGCTACACCTTC	CASSYSSENYGYTF
TRBV4-1	TRBD2	NA	TRBJ2-3	TGCGCCAGCAGCCAGATAGCGGGTATCGGCAGCACAGATACGCAGTATTTT	CASSQIAGIGSTDTQYF
TRBV5-1	NA	NA	TRBJ1-2	TGCGCCAGCAGCTACGGGACCCCGTATGGCTACACCTTC	CASSYGTPYGYTF
TRBV4-1	NA	NA	TRBJ2-1	TGCGCCAGCAGCCAAGAACAAGGACTGGGTGAGCAGTTCTTC	CASSQEQGLGEQFF
TRBV30	NA	few	TRBJ1-1	TGTGCCTGGGGGCCCGACGAGGAGGCTTTCTTT	CAWGPDEEAFF